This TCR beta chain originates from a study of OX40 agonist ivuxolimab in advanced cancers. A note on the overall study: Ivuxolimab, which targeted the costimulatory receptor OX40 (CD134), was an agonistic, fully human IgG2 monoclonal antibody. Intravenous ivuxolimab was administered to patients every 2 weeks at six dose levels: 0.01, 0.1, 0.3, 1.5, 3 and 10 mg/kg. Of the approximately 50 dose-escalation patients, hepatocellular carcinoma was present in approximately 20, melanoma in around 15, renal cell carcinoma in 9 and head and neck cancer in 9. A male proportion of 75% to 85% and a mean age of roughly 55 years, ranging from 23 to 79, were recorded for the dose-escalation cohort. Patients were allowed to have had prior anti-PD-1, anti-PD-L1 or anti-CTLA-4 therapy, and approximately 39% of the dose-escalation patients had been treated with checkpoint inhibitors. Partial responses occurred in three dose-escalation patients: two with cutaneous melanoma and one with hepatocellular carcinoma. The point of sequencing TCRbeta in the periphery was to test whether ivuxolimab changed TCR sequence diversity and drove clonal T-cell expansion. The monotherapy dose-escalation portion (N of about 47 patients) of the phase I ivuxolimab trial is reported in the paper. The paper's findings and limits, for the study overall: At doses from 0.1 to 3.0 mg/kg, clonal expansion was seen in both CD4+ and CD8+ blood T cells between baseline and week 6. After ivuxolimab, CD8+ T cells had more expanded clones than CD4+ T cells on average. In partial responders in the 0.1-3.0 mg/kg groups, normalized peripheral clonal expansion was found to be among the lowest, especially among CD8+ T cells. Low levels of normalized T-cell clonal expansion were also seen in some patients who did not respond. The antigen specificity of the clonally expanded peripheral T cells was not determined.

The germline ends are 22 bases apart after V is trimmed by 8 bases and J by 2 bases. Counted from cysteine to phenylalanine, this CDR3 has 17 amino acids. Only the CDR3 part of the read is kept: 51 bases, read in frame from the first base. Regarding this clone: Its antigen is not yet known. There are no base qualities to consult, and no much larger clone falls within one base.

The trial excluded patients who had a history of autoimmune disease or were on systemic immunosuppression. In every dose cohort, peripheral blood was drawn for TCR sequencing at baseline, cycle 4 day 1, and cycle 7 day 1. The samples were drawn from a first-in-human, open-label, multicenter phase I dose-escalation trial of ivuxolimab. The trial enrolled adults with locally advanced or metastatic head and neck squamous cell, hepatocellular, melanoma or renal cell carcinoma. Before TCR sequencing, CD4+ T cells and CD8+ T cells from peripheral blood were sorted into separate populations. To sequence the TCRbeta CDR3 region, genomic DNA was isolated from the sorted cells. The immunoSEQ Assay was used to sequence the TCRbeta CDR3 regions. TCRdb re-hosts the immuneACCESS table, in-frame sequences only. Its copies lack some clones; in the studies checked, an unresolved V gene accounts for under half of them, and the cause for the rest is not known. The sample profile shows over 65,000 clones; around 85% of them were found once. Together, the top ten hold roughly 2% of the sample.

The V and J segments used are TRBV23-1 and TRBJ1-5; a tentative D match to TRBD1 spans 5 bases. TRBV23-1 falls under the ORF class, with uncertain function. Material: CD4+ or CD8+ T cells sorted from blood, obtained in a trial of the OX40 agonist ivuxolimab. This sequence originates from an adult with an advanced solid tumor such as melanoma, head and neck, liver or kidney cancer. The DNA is TGCGCCAGCTCAACCGGGACCCGGGCCGACGGCAATCAGCCCCAGCATTTT. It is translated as CASSTGTRADGNQPQHF.